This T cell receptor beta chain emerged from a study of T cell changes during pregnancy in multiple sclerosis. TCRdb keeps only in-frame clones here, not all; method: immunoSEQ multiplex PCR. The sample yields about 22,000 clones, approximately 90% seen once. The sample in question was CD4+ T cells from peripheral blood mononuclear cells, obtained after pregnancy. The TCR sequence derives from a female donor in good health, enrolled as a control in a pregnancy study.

In DNA form, the CDR3 reads TGTGCCAGCAGCTTGGGACACGACTACGAGCAGTACTTC. This encodes CASSLGHDYEQYF. The chain couples TRBV5-4 to TRBJ2-7; D is unresolved. CDR3 length: 13 amino acids. The germline V gene has CDR1 SGHNT and CDR2 YYREEE (reference sequence). Trimming shortened V by 0 bases and J by 3 bases, and 7 bases separated the two germline ends.